This T cell receptor (beta chain) appears in the sequencing data of a study of cytomegalovirus exposure and HLA in healthy donors. Study at large: Tens of millions of unique TCRs, all from HLA-typed donors, were included in an early release of the data. The Caucasian-associated ancestry cluster held 65% to 90% of some 420 genotyped donors.

Use of 60 Vbeta and 13 Jbeta primers characterized the PCR. TCRdb's copy holds only in-frame clones and misses some; the assay was immunoSEQ multiplex PCR. The data contain more than 95,000 clones, roughly four fifths of them singletons. Study-wide results and limits: Across donors, sequencing depth was assumed by presence/absence analyses to be roughly uniform. Accurate prediction of HLA-A and HLA-B alleles (for most subjects) was reportedly achieved from TCR beta sequences.

On this clone: Its cognate antigen is unknown.

The CDR3 contains 16 residues. V was pared by 0 bases and J by 5 bases, with 14 bases between. CDR1 MNHEY and CDR2 SVGAGI come from the germline V gene. Sample: PBMCs. The receptor was derived from a woman between 35 and 50 years old in good health and CMV-seronegative. The V and J genes are TRBV6-5 and TRBJ1-3; possible D gene TRBD1, 6 bases. The CDR3 DNA reads TGTGCCAGCAGTTACTCGAGCGGGACAAACCGAAACACCATATATTTT. As protein: CASSYSSGTNRNTIYF.